A selection of T cell receptor beta chains follows, all from one sample in a study of cytomegalovirus exposure and HLA in healthy donors. The protocol was immunoSEQ multiplex PCR, while the TCRdb copy is restricted to in-frame clones and leaves out a portion. The profile shows fewer than 150,000 clones, over 65% of them singletons. What was sequenced was PBMCs. These receptor sequences come from a man between 45 and 60 years old in good health and CMV-seronegative. Each CDR3 is given without its conserved first and last residue. Each record gives: V gene, clone size, J gene, CDR3 protein. Some rows have no size entry. The others give once, few or many, or a class for an expanded clone.

v_call: TRBV15
clone_size: few
j_call: TRBJ1-3
cdr3_aa: ATTSRRGTTGNTIY

v_call: TRBV30
clone_size: -
j_call: TRBJ2-7
cdr3_aa: AWSGGRGATYEQY

v_call: TRBV13
clone_size: -
j_call: TRBJ2-3
cdr3_aa: ASSLGRDTQY

v_call: TRBV5-4
clone_size: few
j_call: TRBJ2-5
cdr3_aa: ASSLDRAEETQY

v_call: TRBV5-5
clone_size: few
j_call: TRBJ2-7
cdr3_aa: ASSPEGTHEQY

v_call: TRBV19
clone_size: -
j_call: TRBJ2-7
cdr3_aa: ASRGGGREQY

v_call: TRBV27
clone_size: -
j_call: TRBJ1-2
cdr3_aa: ASSFAEGAGGNYGYT

v_call: TRBV6-5
clone_size: once
j_call: TRBJ1-3
cdr3_aa: ASRPRSGGNTIY

v_call: TRBV28
clone_size: -
j_call: TRBJ2-7
cdr3_aa: ASSLLGGSYEQY

v_call: TRBV2
clone_size: -
j_call: TRBJ2-3
cdr3_aa: VSSTRQGAKTDTQY

v_call: TRBV9
clone_size: once
j_call: TRBJ2-1
cdr3_aa: ASSVEDSYEQF

v_call: TRBV5-1
clone_size: -
j_call: TRBJ1-4
cdr3_aa: ASSLGQINEKLF

v_call: TRBV19
clone_size: once
j_call: TRBJ1-1
cdr3_aa: ASSSGQGEAF

v_call: TRBV28
clone_size: -
j_call: TRBJ1-4
cdr3_aa: ASSPGTPNEKLF

v_call: TRBV2
clone_size: -
j_call: TRBJ2-1
cdr3_aa: ASSGGGLAGGEQF

v_call: TRBV10-1
clone_size: -
j_call: TRBJ2-7
cdr3_aa: ASSPGGGRAKFYEQY

v_call: TRBV28
clone_size: -
j_call: TRBJ2-7
cdr3_aa: ASSRGRTYEQY

v_call: TRBV6-5
clone_size: -
j_call: TRBJ2-3
cdr3_aa: ASRGQYTDTQY

v_call: TRBV5-4
clone_size: -
j_call: TRBJ2-1
cdr3_aa: ASSLETSGYNEQF

v_call: TRBV28
clone_size: -
j_call: TRBJ1-1
cdr3_aa: ASRENRGVYEAF

v_call: TRBV6-1
clone_size: -
j_call: TRBJ2-7
cdr3_aa: ASREAGQTYEQY

v_call: TRBV11-2
clone_size: -
j_call: TRBJ2-2
cdr3_aa: ASSLGQEGELF

v_call: TRBV6-5
clone_size: -
j_call: TRBJ1-1
cdr3_aa: ASSTRQGADTEAF

v_call: TRBV2
clone_size: -
j_call: TRBJ2-6
cdr3_aa: ASVPSSGANVLT

v_call: TRBV18
clone_size: once
j_call: TRBJ1-5
cdr3_aa: ASSRGVNQPQH

v_call: TRBV19
clone_size: -
j_call: TRBJ2-7
cdr3_aa: ASSIVVGVSYEQY

v_call: TRBV11-1
clone_size: -
j_call: TRBJ2-3
cdr3_aa: ASSSPQVDSTDTQY

v_call: TRBV6-5
clone_size: once
j_call: TRBJ2-7
cdr3_aa: ASSYSQSPSPYEQY

v_call: TRBV7-6
clone_size: -
j_call: TRBJ1-1
cdr3_aa: ASSLLGDTEAF

v_call: TRBV6-5
clone_size: few
j_call: TRBJ2-4
cdr3_aa: ASSYSNSGQRNIQY

v_call: TRBV7-2
clone_size: -
j_call: TRBJ1-1
cdr3_aa: ASSVIPELGTEAF

v_call: TRBV14
clone_size: -
j_call: TRBJ2-7
cdr3_aa: ASSQLPRGPTEQY

v_call: TRBV6-4
clone_size: -
j_call: TRBJ2-1
cdr3_aa: ASSESGQGSSYNEQF

v_call: TRBV6-1
clone_size: once
j_call: TRBJ2-1
cdr3_aa: ASSRSGSSYNEQF

v_call: TRBV6-6
clone_size: -
j_call: TRBJ1-3
cdr3_aa: ASSYSRDRHGNTIY

v_call: TRBV28
clone_size: few
j_call: TRBJ1-2
cdr3_aa: ASSFGTALEWGGYT

v_call: TRBV5-1
clone_size: few
j_call: TRBJ2-1
cdr3_aa: ASSGTSGINEQF

v_call: TRBV7-2
clone_size: -
j_call: TRBJ2-5
cdr3_aa: ASSRQGIQETQY

v_call: TRBV5-4
clone_size: -
j_call: TRBJ1-2
cdr3_aa: ASSLDSYGYT

v_call: TRBV6-1
clone_size: -
j_call: TRBJ2-7
cdr3_aa: ASSEVIASGEQY

v_call: TRBV21-1
clone_size: -
j_call: TRBJ1-4
cdr3_aa: ASSKIAGSLKKATNEKLF

v_call: TRBV10-2
clone_size: once
j_call: TRBJ2-2
cdr3_aa: ASSGGRTGELF

v_call: TRBV15
clone_size: -
j_call: TRBJ2-7
cdr3_aa: ATSILNGMQY

v_call: TRBV7-2
clone_size: -
j_call: TRBJ2-2
cdr3_aa: ASSPTGTANTGELF

v_call: TRBV2
clone_size: -
j_call: TRBJ1-1
cdr3_aa: ASSEGPGMNTEAF

v_call: TRBV2
clone_size: -
j_call: TRBJ2-7
cdr3_aa: ASSAGSSYEQY

v_call: TRBV4-1
clone_size: -
j_call: TRBJ2-5
cdr3_aa: ASSQDRGRQETQY

v_call: TRBV5-4
clone_size: -
j_call: TRBJ2-1
cdr3_aa: ASSSGTSGFLSYNEQF

v_call: TRBV6-1
clone_size: -
j_call: -
cdr3_aa: ASIRGGSVYEQY

v_call: TRBV7-3
clone_size: -
j_call: TRBJ2-1
cdr3_aa: ASSSHRDDEQF

v_call: TRBV7-6
clone_size: -
j_call: TRBJ2-5
cdr3_aa: ASSRRGQDRGQQY

v_call: TRBV6-5
clone_size: few
j_call: TRBJ1-1
cdr3_aa: ASSLLTRTEAF

v_call: TRBV2
clone_size: few
j_call: TRBJ1-2
cdr3_aa: ASSESRNYGYT

v_call: TRBV19
clone_size: once
j_call: TRBJ1-5
cdr3_aa: ASTRGDTDTTQH

v_call: TRBV20-1
clone_size: -
j_call: TRBJ2-3
cdr3_aa: SARSADTQY